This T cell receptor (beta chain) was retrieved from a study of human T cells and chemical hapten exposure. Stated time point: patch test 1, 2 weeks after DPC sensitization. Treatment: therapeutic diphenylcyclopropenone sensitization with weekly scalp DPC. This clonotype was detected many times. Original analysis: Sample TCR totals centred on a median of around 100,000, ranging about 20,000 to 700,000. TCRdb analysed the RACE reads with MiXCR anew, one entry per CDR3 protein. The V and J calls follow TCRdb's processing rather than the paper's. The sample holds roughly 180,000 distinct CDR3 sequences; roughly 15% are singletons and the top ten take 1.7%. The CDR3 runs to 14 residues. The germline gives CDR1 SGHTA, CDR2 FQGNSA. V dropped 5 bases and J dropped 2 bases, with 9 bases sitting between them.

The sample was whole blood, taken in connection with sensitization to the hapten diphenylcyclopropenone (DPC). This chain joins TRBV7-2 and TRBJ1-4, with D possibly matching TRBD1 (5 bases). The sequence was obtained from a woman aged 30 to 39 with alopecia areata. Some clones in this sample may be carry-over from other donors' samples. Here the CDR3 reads CASSPGRTNEKLFF. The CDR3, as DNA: TGTGCCAGCAGCCCGGGACGGACTAATGAAAAACTGTTTTTT.